The clone carrying this T cell receptor (beta chain) was seen a single time. Its specificity is unknown. These data are taken from a study of T cell responses to AZD1222 COVID-19 vaccine. Study details: Pooling covered second doses at about 4 or about 12 weeks. Study conclusions and caveats: Repertoires in all cases were sampled only once the peak T cell response had passed.

Germline V CDR1 and CDR2: LNHDA, SQIVND (reference sequence). V lost 1 base and J 7 bases, leaving 10 bases between the germline ends. The CDR3 has 13 amino acids. The table came from immunoSEQ multiplex PCR; TCRdb's copy has only in-frame clones and leaves some out. Of some 150,000 clones detected, approximately 90% appear once; the ten largest clones hold around 5%. The TCR originated in an adult in good health. Material: peripheral blood, obtained on day 0 of AZD1222 vaccination. The V call is TRBV19, the J call TRBJ1-1; D not resolved. CDR3 sequence: CASSIAGYNEAFF. CDR3 bases: TGTGCCAGTAGTATAGCGGGGTACAATGAAGCTTTCTTT.